A selection of T cell receptor beta chains follows, all from one sample in a study of blood T cell repertoires in COVID-19. Repertoires were generated with immunoSEQ multiplex PCR, while TCRdb's copy carries only in-frame clones and drops some. The table lists some 210,000 clones, 82% of them singletons. Sample: peripheral blood. Source of these receptors: a woman aged 40 to 50 with acute or convalescent COVID-19. Each CDR3 is given with its conserved first and last residue. The D gene is left open where the match is weak. Clone size, where shown, is once, few, many, or a class for clones that have expanded.

CDR3nt: TGTGCCAGCAGCGTAGCCCTAGGGAACACTGAAGCTTTCTTT; CDR3aa: CASSVALGNTEAFF; abundance: NA; j_gene: TRBJ1-1; v_gene: TRBV9; d_gene: NA
CDR3nt: TGTGCCAGCAGCCTTTCTCCCGGGACAGGGTGGGGTGAGCAGTTCTTC; CDR3aa: CASSLSPGTGWGEQFF; abundance: NA; j_gene: TRBJ2-1; v_gene: TRBV27; d_gene: TRBD1
CDR3nt: TGTGCCAGCAGCGTAGGAGTAGCTGGGGCCAACGTCCTGACTTTC; CDR3aa: CASSVGVAGANVLTF; abundance: NA; j_gene: TRBJ2-6; v_gene: TRBV9; d_gene: NA
CDR3nt: TGTGCCAGCAGGGGGGGAGAGACCCAGTACTTC; CDR3aa: CASRGGETQYF; abundance: NA; j_gene: TRBJ2-5; v_gene: TRBV6-5; d_gene: NA
CDR3nt: TGTGCCAGCACAGAGAACACTGAAGCTTTCTTT; CDR3aa: CASTENTEAFF; abundance: once; j_gene: TRBJ1-1; v_gene: TRBV2; d_gene: NA
CDR3nt: TGTGCCAGTACCCTCCTAGCGGGATCCTACAATGAGCAGTTCTTC; CDR3aa: CASTLLAGSYNEQFF; abundance: NA; j_gene: TRBJ2-1; v_gene: TRBV19; d_gene: TRBD2
CDR3nt: TGTGCCAGCAGTGACTCATTCCAGGGGGACACCGGGGAGCTGTTTTTT; CDR3aa: CASSDSFQGDTGELFF; abundance: NA; j_gene: TRBJ2-2; v_gene: TRBV6-4; d_gene: TRBD1
CDR3nt: TGCGCCAGCAGCTTGGGACCCGGACAGGGGGGCAATGAGCAGTTCTTC; CDR3aa: CASSLGPGQGGNEQFF; abundance: NA; j_gene: TRBJ2-1; v_gene: TRBV5-1; d_gene: TRBD1
CDR3nt: TGTGCCAGTAGTAAATTGGGACAGGGGAGGAGCAATCAGCCCCAGCATTTT; CDR3aa: CASSKLGQGRSNQPQHF; abundance: few; j_gene: TRBJ1-5; v_gene: TRBV19; d_gene: TRBD1
CDR3nt: TGTGCCGTTCGGACAGGGGGGTCCACTGAAGCTTTCTTT; CDR3aa: CAVRTGGSTEAFF; abundance: NA; j_gene: TRBJ1-1; v_gene: TRBV25-1; d_gene: TRBD1
CDR3nt: TGTGCCAGCAGCTTACAGGGTAATTCTGGAAACACCATATATTTT; CDR3aa: CASSLQGNSGNTIYF; abundance: NA; j_gene: TRBJ1-3; v_gene: TRBV5-8; d_gene: NA
CDR3nt: TGCACCAGCAGCCGCTTCTCCACTAGCGGGAGAACAGATACGCAGTATTTT; CDR3aa: CTSSRFSTSGRTDTQYF; abundance: NA; j_gene: TRBJ2-3; v_gene: TRBV1; d_gene: NA
CDR3nt: TGTGCCTGGAGTCCGGGGGTCGGCGAGCAGTACTTC; CDR3aa: CAWSPGVGEQYF; abundance: NA; j_gene: TRBJ2-7; v_gene: TRBV30; d_gene: NA
CDR3nt: TGTGCCAGCACCTCGTTTCTCGGAAGGGGGCTCGAGACCCAGTACTTC; CDR3aa: CASTSFLGRGLETQYF; abundance: NA; j_gene: TRBJ2-5; v_gene: TRBV5-6; d_gene: TRBD1
CDR3nt: TGTGCCACCAGTGAGAATACTGGCGAGCAGTACTTC; CDR3aa: CATSENTGEQYF; abundance: NA; j_gene: TRBJ2-7; v_gene: TRBV24-1; d_gene: NA
CDR3nt: TGTGCCAGCTCACCACCGCGGGCACCACTCCTCTATGGCTACACCTTC; CDR3aa: CASSPPRAPLLYGYTF; abundance: NA; j_gene: TRBJ1-2; v_gene: TRBV18; d_gene: NA
CDR3nt: TGTGCCAGTAGTAACCTCTTACAGTCAACTAATGAAAAACTGTTTTTT; CDR3aa: CASSNLLQSTNEKLFF; abundance: few; j_gene: TRBJ1-4; v_gene: TRBV19; d_gene: NA
CDR3nt: TGTGCCAGCAGTTACGTGGGGGGCTCCTACAATGAGCAGTTCTTC; CDR3aa: CASSYVGGSYNEQFF; abundance: NA; j_gene: TRBJ2-1; v_gene: TRBV6-5; d_gene: NA
CDR3nt: TGTGCCAGCAGCCAATCAGGGGGAGTCGGCGGCTACACCTTC; CDR3aa: CASSQSGGVGGYTF; abundance: NA; j_gene: TRBJ1-2; v_gene: TRBV14; d_gene: TRBD1
CDR3nt: TGCAGCGTCCCGGGAGTAGGAAACACCATATATTTT; CDR3aa: CSVPGVGNTIYF; abundance: NA; j_gene: TRBJ1-3; v_gene: TRBV29-1; d_gene: NA
CDR3nt: TGTGCCAGCAGCTTAAGACAGGGTGTGACGACCGGGGAGCTGTTTTTT; CDR3aa: CASSLRQGVTTGELFF; abundance: NA; j_gene: TRBJ2-2; v_gene: TRBV7-2; d_gene: TRBD1
CDR3nt: TGCGCCAGCGAGCTTGGAGGCACAGATACGCAGTATTTT; CDR3aa: CASELGGTDTQYF; abundance: NA; j_gene: TRBJ2-3; v_gene: TRBV5-1; d_gene: NA
CDR3nt: TGCGCCAGCAGCCAGGGGACAGGCCCACTCTCTGGGGCCAACGTCCTGACTTTC; CDR3aa: CASSQGTGPLSGANVLTF; abundance: NA; j_gene: TRBJ2-6; v_gene: TRBV5-1; d_gene: TRBD1
CDR3nt: TGTGCCAGTAGTACCTATACAGGGTTCCTTAATTCACCCCTCCACTTT; CDR3aa: CASSTYTGFLNSPLHF; abundance: NA; j_gene: TRBJ1-6; v_gene: TRBV19; d_gene: NA
CDR3nt: TGTGCCAGCAGGGGGGACTTTCGTGCCCGGCTTAATTCACCCCTCCACTTT; CDR3aa: CASRGDFRARLNSPLHF; abundance: NA; j_gene: TRBJ1-6; v_gene: TRBV2; d_gene: NA
CDR3nt: TGTGCCAGCAGCACAGGGGAAACCACTGAAGCTTTCTTT; CDR3aa: CASSTGETTEAFF; abundance: NA; j_gene: TRBJ1-1; v_gene: TRBV6-5; d_gene: TRBD1
CDR3nt: TGTGCCAGTACAACCTTACAGGGCGTCTATGGCTACACCTTC; CDR3aa: CASTTLQGVYGYTF; abundance: NA; j_gene: TRBJ1-2; v_gene: TRBV2; d_gene: NA
CDR3nt: TGTGCCAGCAGCTTCTACGGGAGCTCCTACGAGCAGTACTTC; CDR3aa: CASSFYGSSYEQYF; abundance: NA; j_gene: TRBJ2-7; v_gene: TRBV11-2; d_gene: NA
CDR3nt: TGTGCCAGCAGCGGGACAGATGAAAAACTGTTTTTT; CDR3aa: CASSGTDEKLFF; abundance: NA; j_gene: TRBJ1-4; v_gene: TRBV2; d_gene: TRBD1
CDR3nt: TGTGCCAGCAGCTTGGTAGCGGGAACGAACACTGAAGCTTTCTTT; CDR3aa: CASSLVAGTNTEAFF; abundance: NA; j_gene: TRBJ1-1; v_gene: TRBV7-9; d_gene: NA
CDR3nt: TGCGCCAGCAGCCAAGATCTGATGGCGGGGGGTTTCCAAGAGACCCAGTACTTC; CDR3aa: CASSQDLMAGGFQETQYF; abundance: NA; j_gene: TRBJ2-5; v_gene: TRBV4-1; d_gene: TRBD2
CDR3nt: TGTGCCAGCAGCCCGGGACAGGATCTTAAGTATGGCTACACCTTC; CDR3aa: CASSPGQDLKYGYTF; abundance: NA; j_gene: TRBJ1-2; v_gene: TRBV4-2; d_gene: TRBD1